This TCR beta chain was sequenced during a study of beta chain features in type 1 diabetes. With 4 bases removed from V and 0 bases from J, the gap between germline ends came to 16 bases. Germline V gene lookup returns CDR1 SGDLS and CDR2 YYNGEE. CDR3 length: 16 residues. The isolated RNA, all of it, was reverse transcribed, so expressed TCRB transcripts were what got sequenced. Generated by immunoSEQ multiplex PCR, the TCRdb table keeps only in-frame clones and is missing some. Of 200,000 to 250,000 clones listed, about 11% were seen once; the top ten hold roughly 1.3%. The V call is TRBV9, the J call TRBJ2-5; perhaps TRBD2 as D (5 bases). Sequencing input: central memory CD4+ T cells from blood. The TCR sequence derives from a man aged 18-30 years in good health. CDR3 bases: TGTGCCAGCAGCCTTTTCGCGGGCAGCTACCAAGAGACCCAGTACTTC. Amino acids: CASSLFAGSYQETQYF.